This is a list of T cell receptor beta chains from one sample in a study of blood T cell repertoires in COVID-19. The table came from immunoSEQ multiplex PCR; TCRdb's copy has only in-frame clones and leaves some out. The top ten clones hold roughly 2.9% of a sample with 250,000 to 400,000 clones, 90% of them seen once. Sequenced material: peripheral blood. The receptors were gathered from a woman in her 30s with COVID-19, enrolled during active disease. Each CDR3 is given with its conserved first and last residue. The D gene is left open where the match is weak. Rows give clone size only sometimes, using once, few, many, or a class for an expanded clone.

TRBD1	TRBV28	few	TRBJ1-1	TGTGCCAGCAGTACCTTGACAGGGTACGGGAACACTGAAGCTTTCTTT	CASSTLTGYGNTEAFF
TRBD1	TRBV10-3	.	TRBJ2-5	TGTGCCAGCTCGGGACAGGGAGGCCAAGAGACCCAGTACTTC	CASSGQGGQETQYF
TRBD1	TRBV6-5	.	TRBJ1-1	TGTGCCAGCAGTTACGCACAGGGGGCGCGAGAAGCTTTCTTT	CASSYAQGAREAFF
.	TRBV20-1	once	TRBJ2-3	TGCAGTGCTAGTGGGGGAAGGGGTCAGAGACCAGATACGCAGTATTTT	CSASGGRGQRPDTQYF
TRBD1	TRBV6-6	.	TRBJ2-2	TGTGCCAGCCAATCCCAAAGGACAGGGGGCATCGGGGAGCTGTTTTTT	CASQSQRTGGIGELFF
TRBD1	TRBV19	.	TRBJ1-1	TGTGCCAGTAGTATATCCGGGACAGGGACTAGATCGAACACTGAAGCTTTCTTT	CASSISGTGTRSNTEAFF
.	TRBV30	.	TRBJ1-3	TGTGCCTGGGCCCGACTCCGTGGCGGAAACACCATATATTTT	CAWARLRGGNTIYF
.	TRBV5-1	.	TRBJ1-2	TGCGCCAGCAGTGATCAGGGAGGGATTGGCTACACCTTC	CASSDQGGIGYTF
TRBD1	TRBV10-1	.	TRBJ2-7	TGCGCCAGCAGTGGAGGGGATGTAGGGACAGCCTCCTACGAGCAGTACTTC	CASSGGDVGTASYEQYF
TRBD1	TRBV5-1	.	TRBJ2-5	TGCGCCAGCAGCCGGGACAGGGGCGCAGAGACCCAGTACTTC	CASSRDRGAETQYF
TRBD2	TRBV19	.	TRBJ2-4	TGTGCCAGTAATAGCGGGCCTGCCAAAAACATTCAGTACTTC	CASNSGPAKNIQYF
TRBD1	TRBV5-4	.	TRBJ2-2	TGTGCCAGCAGCAGACAGGGCCTCTACACCGGGGAGCTGTTTTTT	CASSRQGLYTGELFF
.	TRBV9	.	TRBJ1-5	TGTGCCAGCAGCTCCTTATCCCTCGGGCCCCAGCATTTT	CASSSLSLGPQHF
.	TRBV5-8	.	TRBJ2-7	TGTGCCAGCAGCAGGAAGCGGACGCCCGGGCTGGGCGAGCAGTACTTC	CASSRKRTPGLGEQYF
.	TRBV6-1	.	TRBJ2-7	TGTGCCAGCAGTGAAGATCGGACTCTACGAGTCCCCTACGAGCAGTACTTC	CASSEDRTLRVPYEQYF
.	TRBV6-8	.	TRBJ2-1	TGTGCCAGCAGTTACTCCCCAGGGGGCGGGAGGGATGAGCAGTTCTTC	CASSYSPGGGRDEQFF
TRBD1	TRBV2	.	TRBJ1-2	TGTGCCAGCAACTTGGACAGGTCGAGATACAATGGCTACACCTTC	CASNLDRSRYNGYTF
.	TRBV5-8	once	TRBJ1-2	TGTGCCAGCAGCCTTGGAGGGGAAGGCTATGGCTACACCTTC	CASSLGGEGYGYTF
.	TRBV24-1	.	TRBJ2-2	TGTGCCACCAGTGATTTGATAAGGGGGACCGGGGAGCTGTTTTTT	CATSDLIRGTGELFF
TRBD1	TRBV3-1/TRBV3-2	.	TRBJ1-6	TGTGCCAGCAGCCAGGCCGGGACAGGGTTCCTCTCCTATAATTCACCCCTCCACTTT	CASSQAGTGFLSYNSPLHF
TRBD2	TRBV5-6	.	TRBJ2-5	TGTGCCAGCACGCTAGCGGGGTACCAAGAGACCCAGTACTTC	CASTLAGYQETQYF
TRBD1	TRBV11-2	.	TRBJ2-7	TGTGCCAGCAGCCTACAGACAGGGAAGAACGAGCAGTACTTC	CASSLQTGKNEQYF
TRBD1	TRBV27	.	TRBJ2-1	TGTGCCAGCAGTTCCGGGACAGGGATTCTTGATGAGCAGTTCTTC	CASSSGTGILDEQFF
.	TRBV13	.	TRBJ2-7	TGTGCCAGCAGCTTAGGGGGCAGTGGTGTCGAGCAGTACTTC	CASSLGGSGVEQYF
TRBD1	TRBV7-2	.	TRBJ2-5	TGTGCCAGCAGCTTAGCTCGACAGGGGGGAGAGACCCAGTACTTC	CASSLARQGGETQYF
TRBD1	TRBV10-3	.	TRBJ1-1	TGTGCCATCAGTTCTGGGACAGCCTACACTGAAGCTTTCTTT	CAISSGTAYTEAFF
.	TRBV5-1	few	TRBJ1-1	TGCGCCAGCAGCTTGGTTGAGAATTTGAACACTGAAGCTTTCTTT	CASSLVENLNTEAFF
TRBD1	TRBV2	.	TRBJ1-1	TGTGCCAGCAGAGCTGACAGGGGGAGATTTATGAACACTGAAGCTTTCTTT	CASRADRGRFMNTEAFF
.	TRBV9	.	TRBJ2-1	TGTGCCAGCAGCGTGGGGAGGAGCTCCTACAATGAGCAGTTCTTC	CASSVGRSSYNEQFF
.	TRBV12-3/TRBV12-4	.	TRBJ2-2	TGTGCCAGCAGTTTATTGCGGACCGGGGAGCTGTTTTTT	CASSLLRTGELFF
.	TRBV30	.	TRBJ2-5	TGTGCCTGGAGTGTAGTTGGGGGGAGGGAGACCCAGTACTTC	CAWSVVGGRETQYF
TRBD2	TRBV5-6	.	TRBJ2-2	TGTGCCAGCAGCCCGGATAGCGGGAGGGCGGGCGGGGAGCTGTTTTTT	CASSPDSGRAGGELFF
.	TRBV5-1	.	TRBJ2-2	TGCGCCAGCAGCTTGGTTGCCGGGGGAGGCACCGGGGAGCTGTTTTTT	CASSLVAGGGTGELFF
TRBD1	TRBV5-1	.	TRBJ1-1	TGCGCCAGCAGCTTCTCCCAGGGGGTTAGTTATAGTGAAGCTTTCTTT	CASSFSQGVSYSEAFF
TRBD1	TRBV7-9	.	TRBJ1-1	TGTGCCAGCAGCATACGACAGGGGGACACTGAAGCTTTCTTT	CASSIRQGDTEAFF
TRBD1	TRBV4-2	.	TRBJ1-2	TGTGCCAGCAGCCAAGGGGGACAGCAAGCTAACTATGGCTACACCTTC	CASSQGGQQANYGYTF
.	TRBV27	.	TRBJ2-7	TGTGCCAGCAGTTCAGGCGTTCGCTCCTACGAGCAGTACTTC	CASSSGVRSYEQYF
TRBD1	TRBV19	.	TRBJ2-2	TGTGCCAGTAGTTTCGGGACAGGCCAATTTGGAGACACCGGGGAGCTGTTTTTT	CASSFGTGQFGDTGELFF
.	TRBV5-1	.	TRBJ1-1	TGCGCCAGCAGCTTGGCCCTACGTGACACTGAAGCTTTCTTT	CASSLALRDTEAFF
.	TRBV11-2	.	TRBJ2-1	TGTGCCAGCAGCTTAGTGTCCGGCGGGATAGAGCAGTTCTTC	CASSLVSGGIEQFF
.	TRBV7-3	.	TRBJ2-1	TGTGCCAGCAGCGCGCAACGCTCCAATGAGCAGTTCTTC	CASSAQRSNEQFF
.	TRBV9	.	TRBJ1-2	TGTGCCAGCAGCGTAGGAGGGTGGAATAACTATGGCTACACCTTC	CASSVGGWNNYGYTF
.	TRBV3-1/TRBV3-2	.	TRBJ2-5	TGTGCCAGCAGCCAAGGGACACAAGAGACCCAGTACTTC	CASSQGTQETQYF
TRBD1	TRBV10-3	.	TRBJ2-5	TGTGCCACCTGGACAGGGCTCGGGTACCAAGAGACCCAGTACTTC	CATWTGLGYQETQYF
TRBD1	TRBV3-1/TRBV3-2	few	TRBJ2-1	TGTGCCAGCAGCCTTTGGACAGGCAATGAGCAGTTCTTC	CASSLWTGNEQFF
.	TRBV27	.	TRBJ2-1	TGTGCCAGCAGTTTATCGCGGTGGGATGAGCAGTTCTTC	CASSLSRWDEQFF
TRBD1	TRBV28	.	TRBJ1-2	TGTGCCAGCAGCGATGGGACAGCCCATGGCTACACCTTC	CASSDGTAHGYTF
TRBD1	TRBV5-8	.	TRBJ1-1	TGTGCCAGCAGTCCTTTACAGGGGAAAAGGACTGAAGCTTTCTTT	CASSPLQGKRTEAFF
.	TRBV30	.	TRBJ1-4	TGTGCCTGGAGTTCATCAGGGGTCGGGATTAATGAAAAACTGTTTTTT	CAWSSSGVGINEKLFF
.	TRBV12-5	.	TRBJ2-6	TGTGCTAGTGGTTCTACTGGGGCCAACGTCCTGACTTTC	CASGSTGANVLTF
TRBD2	TRBV27	once	TRBJ2-7	TGTGCCAGCAGTCGGACTAGCGGGACCTACGAGCAGTACTTC	CASSRTSGTYEQYF
.	TRBV6-5	.	TRBJ2-2	TGTGCCAGCAGTTACTCGATAAGCAGGGCCACCGGGGAGCTGTTTTTT	CASSYSISRATGELFF
.	TRBV4-1	.	TRBJ2-3	TGCGCCAGCAGCCAAGCCGGACTACCCAGCACAGATACGCAGTATTTT	CASSQAGLPSTDTQYF
.	TRBV27	.	TRBJ2-7	TGTGCCAGCAGTCACTTTGGCGGTACCTACGAGCAGTACTTC	CASSHFGGTYEQYF
.	TRBV10-3	.	TRBJ1-1	TGTGCCATCACACCGGCACGGGACACTGAAGCTTTCTTT	CAITPARDTEAFF
.	TRBV5-6	.	TRBJ1-3	TGTGCCAGCACCGAGGGAGCGGGCGGAAACACCATATATTTT	CASTEGAGGNTIYF
TRBD2	TRBV28	once	TRBJ2-3	TGTGCCAGCAGTTTGTTAGGGACTAGCGGAACGCTCACAGATACGCAGTATTTT	CASSLLGTSGTLTDTQYF